These 5 T cell receptor beta chains came from one sample sequenced in a study of tumor-infiltrating lymphocytes in localized non-small cell lung cancer. Data came from immunoSEQ multiplex PCR; TCRdb stores just in-frame clones and leaves some out. Among approximately 8,000 clones listed, 65% to 80% were seen once. Sequencing was performed on lung tumor tissue. Receptors originate from a human donor with non-small cell lung cancer.

This sequence joins TRBV6-5 and TRBJ2-1; D possibly uses TRBD1 or TRBD2 (5 bases each). Germline V CDR1 and CDR2: MNHEY, SVGAGI. V dropped 6 bases and J dropped 10 bases, with 13 bases sitting between them. The CDR3 has 12 residues. The CDR3 nucleotides are TGTGCCAGCAGGCAGGAAGGGACCGAGCAGTTCTTC. As protein: CASRQEGTEQFF.

The chain combines TRBV28 with TRBJ2-7, with 9 bases that match TRBD2. Germline-derived CDR1 and CDR2 are MDHEN and SYDVKM. V was clipped by 1 base and J by 0 bases; unmatched bases: 7. This CDR3 contains 17 residues. CDR3 residues: CASSLSFGGRGSYEQYF. The CDR3 coding sequence is TGTGCCAGCAGTTTATCGTTTGGCGGGAGGGGCTCCTACGAGCAGTACTTC.

This chain links TRBV2 with TRBJ2-5; TRBD2 is a possible D gene (5 bases). Germline CDR1 and CDR2: SNHLY and FYNNEI. V lost 7 bases and J 3 bases, leaving 12 bases between the germline ends. This CDR3 comprises 13 residues. CDR3 sequence: CASTQRKEETQYF. The CDR3 DNA follows: TGTGCCAGCACCCAGCGGAAAGAAGAGACCCAGTACTTC.

The chain uses TRBV5-8 and TRBJ2-3; 8 bases agree with TRBD2. With 4 bases clipped from V and 6 bases from J, the junction kept 7 bases outside the gene matches. This CDR3 region has 14 residues. CDR1 is SGHTS, CDR2 YDEGEE, per germline. As DNA, the CDR3 is TGTGCCAGCAGCACGGGGACTAGGATGGATACGCAGTATTTT. Protein product: CASSTGTRMDTQYF. Drawing the rest from reference TRBV5-8 and TRBJ2-3, the complete variable domain is EAGVTQSPTHLIKTRGQQATLRCSPISGHTSVYWYQQALGLGLQFLLWYDEGEERNRGNFPPRFSGRQFPNYSSELNVNALELEDSALYLCASSTGTRMDTQYFGPGTRLTVL.

The sample holds a few counts of this clone. V usage is TRBV30 and J usage is TRBJ1-3, with D unclear. In germline, CDR1 is GTSNPN, CDR2 SVGIG (reference sequence). Trimming took off 2 bases at V and 0 bases at J, with 8 bases between the two ends. CDR3 length: 14 amino acids. For the CDR3, the DNA is TGTGCCTGGAGTCCGGGGTCCTCTGGAAACACCATATATTTT. Translated: CAWSPGSSGNTIYF.